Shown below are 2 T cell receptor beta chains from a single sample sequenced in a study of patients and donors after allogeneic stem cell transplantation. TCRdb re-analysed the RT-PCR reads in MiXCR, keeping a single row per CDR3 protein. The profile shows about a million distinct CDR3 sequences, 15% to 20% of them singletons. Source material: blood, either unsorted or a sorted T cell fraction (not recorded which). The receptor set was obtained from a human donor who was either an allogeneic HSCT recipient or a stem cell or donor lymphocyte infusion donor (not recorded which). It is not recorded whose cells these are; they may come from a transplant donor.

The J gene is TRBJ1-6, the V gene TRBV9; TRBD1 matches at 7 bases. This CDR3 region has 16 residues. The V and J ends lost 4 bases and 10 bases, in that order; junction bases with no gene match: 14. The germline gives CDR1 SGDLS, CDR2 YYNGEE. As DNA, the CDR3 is TGTGCCAGCAGCCCCCGCCCTCTGACAGGGCTGTCACCCCTCCACTTT. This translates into CASSPRPLTGLSPLHF.

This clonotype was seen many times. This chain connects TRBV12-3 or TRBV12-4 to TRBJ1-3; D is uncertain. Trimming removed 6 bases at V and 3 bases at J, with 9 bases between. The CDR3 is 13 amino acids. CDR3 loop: CASSPRVGNTIYF. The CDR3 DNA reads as TGTGCCAGCAGCCCCCGGGTTGGAAACACCATATATTTT.